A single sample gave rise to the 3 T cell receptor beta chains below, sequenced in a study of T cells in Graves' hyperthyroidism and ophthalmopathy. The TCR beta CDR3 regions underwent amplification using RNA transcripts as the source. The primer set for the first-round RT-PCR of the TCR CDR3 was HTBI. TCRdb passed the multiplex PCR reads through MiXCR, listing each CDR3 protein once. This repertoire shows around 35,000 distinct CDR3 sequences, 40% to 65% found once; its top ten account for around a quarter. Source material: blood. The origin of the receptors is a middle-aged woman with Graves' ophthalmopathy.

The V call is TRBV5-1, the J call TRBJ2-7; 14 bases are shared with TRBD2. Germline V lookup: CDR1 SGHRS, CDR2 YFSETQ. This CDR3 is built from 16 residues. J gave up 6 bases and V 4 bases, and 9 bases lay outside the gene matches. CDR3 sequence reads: CASSHGTSGSPPEQYF. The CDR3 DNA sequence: TGCGCCAGCAGCCACGGGACTAGCGGGAGCCCCCCCGAGCAGTACTTC.

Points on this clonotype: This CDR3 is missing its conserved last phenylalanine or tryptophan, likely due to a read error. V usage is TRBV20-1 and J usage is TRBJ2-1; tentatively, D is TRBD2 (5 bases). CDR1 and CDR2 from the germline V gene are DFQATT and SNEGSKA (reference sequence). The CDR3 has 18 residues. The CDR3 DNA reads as TGCAGTGCTAGAGAGTGGGCTAGCCGTATTAGCTCCTACAAGGAGCAGTTCTGC. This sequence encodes CSAREWASRISSYKEQFC.

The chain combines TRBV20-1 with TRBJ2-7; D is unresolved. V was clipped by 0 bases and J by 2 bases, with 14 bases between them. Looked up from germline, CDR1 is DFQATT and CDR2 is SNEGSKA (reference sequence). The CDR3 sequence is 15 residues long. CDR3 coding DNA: TGCAGTGCTAGAGACCACGTGGCCTTGACCTACGAGCAGTACTTC. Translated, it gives CSARDHVALTYEQYF.